These 26 T cell receptor beta chains were sequenced from one sample in a study of cytomegalovirus exposure and HLA in healthy donors. It was with 60 Vbeta and 13 Jbeta primers that the PCR ran. The data were produced by immunoSEQ multiplex PCR, yet TCRdb's version contains in-frame clones alone and is incomplete. This table has about 140,000 clones, under 90% appearing once. The sample consisted of PBMCs. The receptors were sampled from a male donor in good health and CMV-seronegative.

This clone appeared a few times. V is TRBV12-5 and J is TRBJ2-1, with D unresolved. CDR1 is LGHNT, CDR2 FRNRAP, per germline. Trimming took off 6 bases at V and 0 bases at J, with 12 bases between the two ends. This CDR3 is built from 15 residues. The DNA for the CDR3 is TGTGCTAGTGGCTCCGGCGACATCTCCTACAATGAGCAGTTCTTC. Its translation: CASGSGDISYNEQFF.

This clone was counted between two and nine times. The V and J genes are TRBV5-4 and TRBJ2-7; maybe TRBD1 (6 bases). The V and J ends lost 3 bases and 3 bases respectively, with 19 bases between them. This CDR3 is built from 16 residues. The germline V gene encodes CDR1 SGHNT and CDR2 YYREEE (reference sequence). The CDR3 DNA reads as TGTGCCAGCAGCTCGTTGTCGCAGGGGAAGAACTACGAGCAGTACTTC. It codes for CASSSLSQGKNYEQYF.

The genes are TRBV15 and TRBJ2-7; no clear D. Germline CDR1 reads LNHNV; CDR2 reads YYDKDF (reference sequence). This CDR3 has 15 amino acids. With 3 bases removed from V and 0 bases from J, the gap between germline ends came to 12 bases. The CDR3 sequence: CATSRRLVNSYEQYF. For the CDR3, the DNA is TGTGCCACCAGCAGGAGACTGGTGAACTCCTACGAGCAGTACTTC.

J is TRBJ2-1 and V is TRBV9; 13 nucleotides align to TRBD2. The V gene end was trimmed by 3 bases and the J gene end by 4 bases; junction bases not matched to a gene: 4. The CDR3 is 16 amino acids. Germline V gene data show CDR1 as SGDLS and CDR2 as YYNGEE. CDR3 DNA: TGTGCCAGCAGCGCCCCGGGACTAGCGGGGTACAATGAGCAGTTCTTC. Amino acid sequence: CASSAPGLAGYNEQFF. The variable domain in full, completed from reference TRBV9 and TRBJ2-1, reads DSGVTQTPKHLITATGQRVTLRCSPRSGDLSVYWYQQSLDQGLQFLIQYYNGEERAKGNILERFSAQQFPDLHSELNLSSLELGDSALYFCASSAPGLAGYNEQFFGPGTRLTVL.

The chain has TRBV27 and TRBJ2-7; a possible D gene is TRBD2 (5 bases). Trimming took 3 bases from V and 2 from J, leaving 8 bases between them. CDR3 length equals 13 residues. Germline V CDR1 and CDR2: MNHEY, SMNVEV (reference sequence). The DNA for the CDR3 is TGTGCCAGCAGTTTCACCGGGACCTACGAGCAGTACTTC. Protein product: CASSFTGTYEQYF.

The gene calls are TRBV9 and TRBJ2-7; TRBD2 agrees at 10 bases. Trimming took 0 bases from V and 6 from J; bases not matched to a gene: 15. The germline CDR1 and CDR2 sequences are SGDLS and YYNGEE. The CDR3 runs 18 residues. CDR3 region: CASSVGSASGRPLGEQYF. The CDR3 nucleotides are TGTGCCAGCAGCGTAGGGTCAGCTAGCGGGAGACCCCTCGGCGAGCAGTACTTC.

This chain links TRBV19 with TRBJ2-5; D is uncertain. The V gene's germline CDR1 is LNHDA and CDR2 SQIVND (reference sequence). Trimming took off 0 bases at V and 8 bases at J, with 13 bases between the two ends. The CDR3 length is 14 residues. The CDR3 loop reads CASSIDSVGITQYF. CDR3 DNA: TGTGCCAGTAGTATAGACTCGGTCGGTATCACCCAGTACTTC. Together with reference TRBV19 and TRBJ2-5, the CDR3 gives the full variable domain: DGGITQSPKYLFRKEGQNVTLSCEQNLNHDAMYWYRQDPGQGLRLIYYSQIVNDFQKGDIAEGYSVSREKKESFPLTVTSAQKNPTAFYLCASSIDSVGITQYFGPGTRLLVL.

The chain is built from TRBV7-6 and TRBJ1-1; D ambiguous. V shed 3 bases and J shed 4 bases, with 12 bases lying between them. Looked up from germline, CDR1 is SGHVS and CDR2 is FNYEAQ. The CDR3 sequence is 14 residues long. The CDR3 reads CASSLRLGSTEAFF. CDR3 in DNA: TGTGCCAGCAGCTTGAGGTTAGGGAGCACTGAAGCTTTCTTT.

The rearrangement uses TRBV7-9 and TRBJ2-5; no clear D gene. The CDR3 length is 14 residues. Trimming shortened V by 2 bases and J by 3 bases, and 10 bases separated the two germline ends. Germline assignment: CDR1 SEHNR and CDR2 FQNEAQ (reference sequence). Here the CDR3 DNA reads TGTGCCAGCAGCTTATTCCTCGGTAAAGAGACCCAGTACTTC. Residues: CASSLFLGKETQYF. The complete variable domain, with remaining parts taken from reference TRBV7-9 and TRBJ2-5, reads DTGVSQNPRHKITKRGQNVTFRCDPISEHNRLYWYRQTLGQGPEFLTYFQNEAQLEKSRLLSDRFSAERPKGSFSTLEIQRTEQGDSAMYLCASSLFLGKETQYFGPGTRLLVL.

Concerning this clone: This sample includes further DNA sequences coding for the same CDR3. The chain combines TRBV11-2 with TRBJ2-1; D call uncertain. The CDR3 spans 15 residues. Germline V gene sequence: CDR1 SGHAT, CDR2 FQNNGV. Trimming cost V 0 bases and J 0 bases, with 6 bases left between them. The CDR3 DNA reads as TGTGCCAGCAGCTTAGAACCTAGCTCCTACAATGAGCAGTTCTTC. Translation: CASSLEPSSYNEQFF.

The rearrangement links TRBV19 to TRBJ1-5; D not resolved. With 1 base removed from V and 5 bases from J, the gap between germline ends came to 12 bases. The length of the CDR3 is 15 residues. Per the germline V gene, CDR1 is LNHDA and CDR2 is SQIVND (reference sequence). The CDR3 DNA is TGTGCCAGTAGTATAGTTTACGGTGATTATCAGCCCCAGCATTTT. Residues: CASSIVYGDYQPQHF.

This chain links TRBV9 with TRBJ2-7; 7 bases match TRBD2. Unmatched junction bases numbered 10, after V lost 0 bases and J lost 4 bases. Germline-derived CDR1 and CDR2 are SGDLS and YYNGEE. This CDR3 has 16 residues. The CDR3 DNA reads TGTGCCAGCAGCGTAGGGGGAGACGGGAGGTTATACGAGCAGTACTTC. Residues: CASSVGGDGRLYEQYF.

The genes are TRBV7-3 and TRBJ1-1; D is ambiguous. Trimming removed 3 bases from V and 4 bases from J, with 9 bases in between. Looked up from germline, CDR1 is SGHTA and CDR2 is FQGTGA. The length of the CDR3 is 13 residues. The CDR3 is CASSLWEGTEAFF. The DNA for the CDR3 is TGTGCCAGCAGCTTGTGGGAGGGCACTGAAGCTTTCTTT.

This sequence joins TRBV4-1 and TRBJ1-2; D not resolved. With 4 bases removed from V and 8 bases from J, the gap between germline ends came to 23 bases. The CDR3 runs to 16 residues. CDR1 is MGHRA, CDR2 YSYEKL, per germline. CDR3 DNA sequence: TGCGCCAGCAGCCCCCGCCATGACCTAGCAACGCGGGGCTACACCTTC. This gives the protein CASSPRHDLATRGYTF.

The chain has TRBV7-3 and TRBJ2-5; maybe TRBD2 (6 bases). CDR3 size: 15 residues. Trimming left V 5 bases short and J 4 bases short, with 17 bases between. The germline V gene has CDR1 SGHTA and CDR2 FQGTGA. Written as DNA, the CDR3 is TGTGCCAGCAGCCACGGGGGTGGGGCGGGAGAGACCCAGTACTTC. It is translated as CASSHGGGAGETQYF.

The rearrangement links TRBV29-1 to TRBJ2-7, with a possible D match to TRBD1 (5 bases). V was cut by 5 bases and J by 5 bases, with 13 bases left in between. CDR1 is SQVTM, CDR2 ANQGSEA, per germline. This CDR3 is 12 amino acids long. CDR3 DNA: TGCAGCGTTAGGGGAATGGAGCACGAGCAGTACTTC. Translated, it gives CSVRGMEHEQYF.

Turning to this clone: The junction does not match germline at one end; this may be a read error. This chain uses TRBV6-5 with TRBJ1-2, with a weak D call TRBD1 (5 bases). The germline V gene has CDR1 MNHEY and CDR2 SVGAGI. The CDR3 extends over 15 amino acids. CDR3 loop: CTSSLSWGGVYGYTF. CDR3 DNA sequence: TGTACCAGCAGCCTTTCTTGGGGGGGTGTCTATGGCTACACCTTC.

The chain carries TRBV7-3 and TRBJ2-7; TRBD2 aligns across 9 bases. The CDR3 totals 14 residues. Per the germline V gene, CDR1 is SGHTA and CDR2 is FQGTGA. V shed 0 bases and J 4 bases; nucleotides not matched to a gene: 1. CDR3 DNA sequence: TGTGCCAGCAGCTTAACTAGCGGGAGTTACGAGCAGTACTTC. This gives the protein CASSLTSGSYEQYF.

The V gene is TRBV7-6, the J gene TRBJ2-1; D gene ambiguous. With 7 bases removed from V and 5 bases from J, the gap between germline ends came to 12 bases. The CDR3 is 13 amino acids. Germline V gives CDR1 SGHVS, CDR2 FNYEAQ. The CDR3 reads CASTLKPNNEQFF. The CDR3 DNA reads as TGTGCCAGCACCCTGAAGCCCAACAATGAGCAGTTCTTC.

This clone was counted a few times. This chain joins TRBV11-2 and TRBJ1-1; 9 nucleotides match TRBD1. The CDR3 totals 14 residues. Germline V CDR1 and CDR2: SGHAT, FQNNGV. V lost 7 bases and J lost 6; bases outside the gene matches: 9. The CDR3 sequence is CASTPPGQGPEAFF. DNA for the CDR3: TGTGCCAGCACCCCGCCCGGACAGGGGCCTGAAGCTTTCTTT.

The V gene is TRBV27, the J gene TRBJ2-2, with D unclear. The CDR3 runs to 14 residues. V was pared by 5 bases and J by 3 bases, with 10 bases between. Germline CDR1 and CDR2: MNHEY and SMNVEV (reference sequence). This CDR3 reads CASSILLDTGELFF. Written as DNA, the CDR3 is TGTGCCAGCAGTATCCTACTTGACACCGGGGAGCTGTTTTTT.

The chain recombines TRBV4-1 with TRBJ2-3; 10 bases match TRBD2. The germline V gene encodes CDR1 MGHRA and CDR2 YSYEKL. The CDR3 length is 18 residues. Unmatched junction bases numbered 10, after V lost 2 bases and J lost 2 bases. In DNA, the CDR3 is TGCGCCAGCAGCCAAAGCAAAGCGGGAGGGCTGTTCACAGATACGCAGTATTTT. It specifies CASSQSKAGGLFTDTQYF.

This clone was observed a handful of times. The chain links TRBV6-5 to TRBJ2-7, with 8 positions matching TRBD1. Losses at the gene ends were 6 bases for V and 3 bases for J; bases not matched to a gene: 7. CDR3 length: 14 residues. CDR1 is MNHEY and CDR2 is SVGAGI in the germline V gene. CDR3 sequence reads: CASSSRGPFYEQYF. Here the CDR3 DNA reads TGTGCCAGCAGCTCCAGGGGGCCCTTCTACGAGCAGTACTTC.

The V gene is TRBV29-1, the J gene TRBJ2-7; D uncertain. This CDR3 is 13 amino acids long. Germline CDR1 is SQVTM and CDR2 is ANQGSEA. The V and J ends lost 4 bases and 1 base respectively, with 11 bases between them. The CDR3 spells CSVGYGESYEQYF. As DNA, the CDR3 is TGCAGCGTTGGGTATGGAGAGTCCTACGAGCAGTACTTC.

The chain is built from TRBV27 and TRBJ1-2; perhaps TRBD1 as D (5 bases). V was shortened by 3 bases and J by 8 bases, with 13 bases between the two germline ends. Germline V gives CDR1 MNHEY, CDR2 SMNVEV (reference sequence). The CDR3 loop spans 13 amino acids. CDR3: CASSFGGVEGYTF. CDR3 sequence (DNA): TGTGCCAGCAGTTTCGGGGGGGTGGAGGGCTACACCTTC.

The V and J genes are TRBV19 and TRBJ2-1; the D gene is possibly TRBD2 (5 bases). Per germline, CDR1 LNHDA and CDR2 SQIVND (reference sequence). This CDR3 contains 14 residues. Trimming took 4 bases from V and 5 from J, leaving 12 bases between them. The CDR3 region has the DNA TGTGCCAGTAGTAGGGTAGCGCACAACAATGAGCAGTTCTTC. It yields the protein CASSRVAHNNEQFF.